The entry below gives a single T cell receptor beta chain sequence along with its context. Antigen unknown. The sample belongs to a study of siplizumab effects on memory and regulatory T cells. The study's findings and limits: Roughly 80-97% of dividing CD4+ or CD8+ clones were without an attributable naive or memory phenotype. Contribution to the alloresponse seemed major for naive T cells, which also seemed more diverse than memory cells. Versus under 35% in controls, the mappable alloreactive CD4+ clones averaged 68.8% Treg-derived with siplizumab.

V was trimmed by 0 bases and J by 2 bases, leaving 9 bases between them. CDR3 size: 14 residues. Looked up from germline, CDR1 is SGDLS and CDR2 is YYNGEE. TCR templates, 75,000 to 100,000 per sample, were assayed. Libraries were prepared by immunoSEQ multiplex PCR; TCRdb keeps only in-frame clonotypes and omits some of them. The sample lists approximately 94,000 clones; approximately 94% were seen once. The chain combines TRBV9 with TRBJ2-7; D is unclear. The sequence derives from a human donor in good health. Sequenced input: non-Treg CD4+ T cells sorted from blood. DNA of the CDR3: TGTGCCAGCAGCGTAGATGGGGTAGCCTACGAGCAGTACTTC. Residues: CASSVDGVAYEQYF.